One sample yielded the 20 T cell receptor beta chains listed below, sequenced in a study of OX40 agonist ivuxolimab in advanced cancers. The repertoire was sequenced with immunoSEQ multiplex PCR; TCRdb's copy has only in-frame clones and lacks some. The data show about 58,000 clones, over 65% seen once. The sequenced sample was CD4+ or CD8+ T cells sorted from blood, obtained in a trial of the OX40 agonist ivuxolimab. The source of these receptors is an adult with an advanced solid tumor such as melanoma, head and neck, liver or kidney cancer.

This clone was counted a single time. This chain connects TRBV2 to TRBJ2-7; 7 bases match TRBD1. The CDR3 sequence is 12 residues long. J gave up 3 bases and V 9 bases, and 5 bases lay outside the gene matches. Germline V CDR1 and CDR2: SNHLY, FYNNEI. CDR3 amino acids: CASDRDSYEQYF. The CDR3 DNA reads as TGTGCCAGTGACCGGGACAGCTACGAGCAGTACTTC.

Only a few counts were recorded for this clone. In nucleotides, the CDR3 is TGTGCCAGCTCACCAGGGCTAGCACCAGAGACCCAGTACTTC. This codes for CASSPGLAPETQYF. This chain joins TRBV18 and TRBJ2-5; tentatively, D is TRBD2 (5 bases). Between the trimmed V and J ends, which lost 2 bases and 4 bases, there was a span of 11 bases. This CDR3 is built from 14 residues. Germline values: CDR1 KGHSH, CDR2 LQKENI.

A few counts support this clone. The chain recombines TRBV18 with TRBJ2-7, with D unclear. From germline, CDR1 is KGHSH and CDR2 LQKENI. CDR3 size: 12 residues. The V gene lost 3 bases and the J gene lost 3 bases, with 6 bases spanning the gap. As DNA, the CDR3 is TGTGCCAGCTCACCGAGTGACTACGAGCAGTACTTC. This gives the protein CASSPSDYEQYF.

The genes are TRBV2 and TRBJ2-3, with 7 bases matching TRBD2. Losses at the gene ends were 2 bases for V and 5 bases for J; bases not matched to a gene: 7. The germline V gene encodes CDR1 SNHLY and CDR2 FYNNEI. The CDR3 runs to 15 residues. DNA for the CDR3: TGTGCCAGCAGTGAAAGACGACTAGCCGGAGATACGCAGTATTTT. Its translation is CASSERRLAGDTQYF.

This chain joins TRBV2 and TRBJ1-1; D gene uncertain. Germline CDR1 and CDR2: SNHLY and FYNNEI. V dropped 2 bases and J dropped 6 bases, with 19 bases sitting between them. The CDR3 sequence is 16 residues long. In nucleotides, the CDR3 is TGTGCCAGCAGTGAAATGTTTGCGTCTAGTAAGGCTGAAGCTTTCTTT. It translates to CASSEMFASSKAEAFF.

The gene calls are TRBV6-1 and TRBJ2-1; the D is unclear. The CDR3 extends over 14 amino acids. V lost 6 bases, J lost 0 bases, and 9 bases lay in between. CDR1 and CDR2 from the germline V gene are MNHNS and SASEGT. In DNA form, the CDR3 reads TGTGCCAGCAGGGCGAGAAGCTCCTACAATGAGCAGTTCTTC. It is translated as CASRARSSYNEQFF.

The genes are TRBV9 and TRBJ1-1; D may be TRBD1 (6 bases). Germline values: CDR1 SGDLS, CDR2 YYNGEE. Trimming took off 4 bases at V and 4 bases at J, with 14 bases between the two ends. This CDR3 comprises 14 residues. The CDR3 protein is CASSPGGRGTEAFF. For the CDR3, the DNA is TGTGCCAGCAGCCCGGGGGGGCGGGGCACTGAAGCTTTCTTT. The full variable domain, in which reference TRBV9 and TRBJ1-1 provide the parts outside the CDR3, is DSGVTQTPKHLITATGQRVTLRCSPRSGDLSVYWYQQSLDQGLQFLIQYYNGEERAKGNILERFSAQQFPDLHSELNLSSLELGDSALYFCASSPGGRGTEAFFGQGTRLTVV.

The rearrangement links TRBV10-1 to TRBJ1-4; TRBD1 is a possible D gene (5 bases). V was pared by 10 bases and J by 0 bases, with 18 bases between. CDR3 length equals 16 residues. Germline V CDR1 and CDR2: WNHNN, SYGVQD (reference sequence). In DNA, the CDR3 is TGCGCCATCCCGAAGGGGCCCGGACCAACTAATGAAAAACTGTTTTTT. Its translation is CAIPKGPGPTNEKLFF.

The CDR3 sequence is CASSLAGVGTDTQYF. CDR3 DNA: TGTGCCAGCAGCTTAGCGGGGGTCGGCACAGATACGCAGTATTTT. The chain joins TRBV11-2 to TRBJ2-3, with TRBD2 as a possible D gene (6 bases). The germline V gene has CDR1 SGHAT and CDR2 FQNNGV. V was shortened by 1 base and J by 1 base, with 9 bases between the two germline ends. CDR3 length: 15 amino acids. The variable domain in full, with the rest retrieved from reference TRBV11-2 and TRBJ2-3, is EAGVAQSPRYKIIEKRQSVAFWCNPISGHATLYWYQQILGQGPKLLIQFQNNGVVDDSQLPKDRFSAERLKGVDSTLKIQPAKLEDSAVYLCASSLAGVGTDTQYFGPGTRLTVL.

V gene TRBV19 combines with J gene TRBJ1-5, with TRBD1 as a possible D gene (6 bases). Per the germline V gene, CDR1 is LNHDA and CDR2 is SQIVND (reference sequence). The CDR3 has 17 residues. V was pared by 7 bases and J by 4 bases, with 23 bases between. CDR3: CASKPSRGQLDNQPQHF. The CDR3 bases are TGTGCCAGTAAACCCAGCCGGGGACAACTAGATAATCAGCCCCAGCATTTT.

The chain employs TRBV19 and TRBJ2-5, with D unclear. Trimming pared 1 base from V and 5 bases from J, leaving 11 bases between. The CDR3 is made up of 14 amino acids. CDR1 is LNHDA, CDR2 SQIVND, per germline (reference sequence). The CDR3 DNA reads as TGTGCCAGTAGTATAGGGTTGGCTGGGGAGACCCAGTACTTC. Its translation: CASSIGLAGETQYF.

The V gene is TRBV10-1, the J gene TRBJ1-5; possibly TRBD1 for D (6 bases). V was clipped by 2 bases and J by 7 bases, with 12 bases between them. The CDR3 is made up of 14 amino acids. From germline, CDR1 is WNHNN and CDR2 SYGVQD (reference sequence). The CDR3 DNA reads TGCGCCAGCAGTGAGGAACAGGGAAACCAGCCCCAGCATTTT. This sequence encodes CASSEEQGNQPQHF.

The chain carries TRBV27 and TRBJ2-1; D possibly corresponds to TRBD2 (5 bases). This CDR3 is 15 amino acids long. Trimming shortened V by 2 bases and J by 3 bases, and 11 bases separated the two germline ends. Germline values: CDR1 MNHEY, CDR2 SMNVEV (reference sequence). CDR3 in DNA: TGTGCCAGCAGTTTAGCGGGCCACCACTACAATGAGCAGTTCTTC. Translated: CASSLAGHHYNEQFF.

J is TRBJ1-2 and V is TRBV5-1; 7 bases line up with TRBD1. The CDR3 extends over 15 amino acids. V was clipped by 1 base and J by 6 bases; unmatched bases: 9. The germline V gene encodes CDR1 SGHRS and CDR2 YFSETQ. CDR3 residues: CASSLSGGGFDGYTF. The CDR3 DNA reads TGCGCCAGCAGCTTGTCTGGAGGGGGCTTCGATGGCTACACCTTC.

The chain carries TRBV6-1 and TRBJ1-2, with D unresolved. CDR1 is MNHNS and CDR2 is SASEGT in the germline V gene. The CDR3 extends over 13 amino acids. The ends were cut back, 2 bases at V and 5 bases at J, with 9 bases in the middle. The CDR3 loop is CASSERLRYGYTF. The CDR3 DNA is TGTGCCAGCAGTGAAAGGCTTAGATATGGCTACACCTTC.

The gene calls are TRBV19 and TRBJ1-5; D gene ambiguous. V lost 3 bases, J lost 2 bases, and 11 bases lay in between. This CDR3 spans 15 amino acids. Germline loops: CDR1 LNHDA, CDR2 SQIVND (reference sequence). The CDR3 loop reads CASSMVGSGNQPQHF. The DNA for the CDR3 is TGTGCCAGTAGTATGGTGGGGTCTGGCAATCAGCCCCAGCATTTT.

The V gene is TRBV30, the J gene TRBJ1-4; no reliable D call. CDR1 and CDR2 from the germline V gene are GTSNPN and SVGIG (reference sequence). Trimming pared 2 bases from V and 3 bases from J, leaving 10 bases between. CDR3 length: 14 residues. The CDR3 protein is CAWSLRAANEKLFF. CDR3 coding DNA: TGTGCCTGGAGTTTACGCGCGGCTAATGAAAAACTGTTTTTT.

The rearrangement links TRBV6-6 to TRBJ2-2, with D perhaps being TRBD1 or TRBD2 (5 bases each). V was pared by 10 bases and J by 4 bases, with 16 bases between. Germline V CDR1 and CDR2: MNHNY, SVGAGI (reference sequence). CDR3 length: 14 amino acids. CDR3 sequence: CATGVQQGTGELFF. The CDR3 coding sequence is TGTGCCACCGGGGTGCAGCAGGGCACCGGGGAGCTGTTTTTT.

The chain joins TRBV10-3 to TRBJ1-2; a possible D gene is TRBD1 (5 bases). The germline V and J ends were trimmed by 0 bases and 6 bases, with 14 bases remaining between them. The CDR3 spans 15 residues. The V gene's germline CDR1 is ENHRY and CDR2 SYGVKD. In nucleotides, the CDR3 is TGTGCCATCAGTGAGTCCCCAAGGGACGGTGATGGCTACACCTTC. This translates into CAISESPRDGDGYTF.

This clone has only one observation. The V gene is TRBV2, the J gene TRBJ1-1, with D uncertain. The CDR3 length is 12 residues. The V end was cut by 4 bases, the J end by 4 bases, with 7 bases between. The germline gives CDR1 SNHLY, CDR2 FYNNEI. CDR3 coding DNA: TGTGCCAGCAGTGTGGAACTCACTGAAGCTTTCTTT. This gives the protein CASSVELTEAFF.